Below are 13 T cell receptor beta chains sequenced from a single sample in a study of T cell clonotyping in hematopoietic cell transplantation. Sequencing was performed with immunoSEQ multiplex PCR; in TCRdb, only in-frame clones are kept and a portion is missing. The table lists about 41,000 clones, 95% of them singletons, with approximately 0.9% in the top ten. Material for sequencing was peripheral blood mononuclear cells. The receptors stem from a man aged 30-40 years in good health. Some clones in this sample may be carry-over from other donors' samples.

This chain connects TRBV7-6 to TRBJ2-3, with 9 bases lining up with TRBD2. The CDR3 loop spans 16 amino acids. Germline values: CDR1 SGHVS, CDR2 FNYEAQ. J lost 2 bases, V lost 0 bases, and 3 bases had no gene match. The CDR3 reads CASSLATSGPTDTQYF. The CDR3 region has the DNA TGTGCCAGCAGCTTAGCGACTAGCGGACCCACAGATACGCAGTATTTT.

This rearrangement joins TRBV4-2 to TRBJ1-2; 8 bases agree with TRBD1. The CDR3 totals 15 residues. Germline V gene data show CDR1 as LGHNA and CDR2 as YNFKEQ. The V gene end was trimmed by 0 bases and the J gene end by 3 bases; junction bases not matched to a gene: 3. The CDR3 loop is CASSQEDRAYYGYTF. CDR3 nucleotides: TGTGCCAGCAGCCAAGAGGACAGGGCCTACTATGGCTACACCTTC.

The chain employs TRBV11-3 and TRBJ2-6; perhaps TRBD1 as D (5 bases). The CDR3 extends over 19 amino acids. Germline assignment: CDR1 SGHNT and CDR2 YENEEA. The V end lost 4 bases, the J end lost 0 bases, and 19 bases lay between the germline ends. CDR3 DNA sequence: TGTGCCAGCAGCTCCGACCTAAAGACAGACAGCTCTGGGGCCAACGTCCTGACTTTC. Translated, it gives CASSSDLKTDSSGANVLTF.

This chain joins TRBV5-1 and TRBJ2-7; possibly TRBD1 for D (5 bases). Germline values: CDR1 SGHRS, CDR2 YFSETQ. The CDR3 loop spans 15 amino acids. V was cut by 4 bases and J by 3 bases, with 17 bases left in between. This CDR3 reads CASSKDTTIFYEQYF. CDR3 coding DNA: TGCGCCAGCAGCAAGGACACCACTATCTTCTACGAGCAGTACTTC.

In its sample, this clone was seen a few times. CDR3 region: CASSLNWAGELFF. CDR3 bases: TGTGCCAGCAGCCTTAACTGGGCCGGGGAGCTGTTTTTT. V usage is TRBV7-2 and J usage is TRBJ2-2; D remains ambiguous. Looked up from germline, CDR1 is SGHTA and CDR2 is FQGNSA. V lost 5 bases and J 6 bases, leaving 10 bases between the germline ends. This CDR3 comprises 13 residues.

V is TRBV2 and J is TRBJ1-3; TRBD1 might be the D (5 bases). CDR1 SNHLY and CDR2 FYNNEI come from the germline V gene. There are 14 residues in the CDR3. Deletions cut 11 bases from V and 0 bases from J, with 14 bases between. Here the CDR3 DNA reads TGTGCCGGCGGGGGACGGCTCTCTGGAAACACCATATATTTT. Translating it yields CAGGGRLSGNTIYF.

V usage is TRBV6-6 and J usage is TRBJ1-2, with D maybe TRBD1 (6 bases). The CDR3 consists of 14 residues. CDR1 is MNHNY and CDR2 is SVGAGI in the germline V gene (reference sequence). V shed 3 bases and J shed 8 bases, with 16 bases lying between them. The CDR3 sequence is CASSYQRQVKGYTF. CDR3 coding DNA: TGTGCCAGCAGTTATCAGAGACAGGTGAAGGGCTACACCTTC.

This clone was detected once. The chain couples TRBV5-5 to TRBJ2-3; possibly TRBD1 for D (5 bases). V was clipped by 0 bases and J by 8 bases, with 16 bases between them. CDR1 and CDR2 from the germline V gene are SGHKS and YYEKEE (reference sequence). There are 15 residues in the CDR3. The CDR3 nucleotides are TGTGCCAGCAGCTTGGAAGGGGCGAGCCCCGGTACGCAGTATTTT. Translated: CASSLEGASPGTQYF.

The rearrangement links TRBV5-4 to TRBJ2-2, with 11 positions matching TRBD2. V lost 3 bases and J lost 4; bases outside the gene matches: 5. CDR1 is SGHNT, CDR2 YYREEE, per germline (reference sequence). The CDR3 has 16 residues. The CDR3, as DNA: TGTGCCAGCAGCTCGGAGACTAGCGGGATCACCGGGGAGCTGTTTTTT. Residues: CASSSETSGITGELFF.

The rearrangement uses TRBV5-1 and TRBJ2-7; the D gene is possibly TRBD2 (8 bases). Trimming removed 5 bases at V and 12 bases at J, with 27 bases between. The CDR3 length is 15 residues. The germline V gene has CDR1 SGHRS and CDR2 YFSETQ. CDR3 DNA: TGCGCCAGCAGTCAAGGACAGGCGAGGACTAGCTGGTGGTACTTC. It specifies CASSQGQARTSWWYF.

CDR3 coding DNA: TGCGCCAGCAGTGGGCGGGGCTTTCCAGTAGATACGCAGTATTTT. Its translation is CASSGRGFPVDTQYF. V usage is TRBV5-1 and J usage is TRBJ2-3; the D gene is possibly TRBD2 (6 bases). With 5 bases removed from V and 5 bases from J, the gap between germline ends came to 18 bases. The CDR3 length is 15 residues. CDR1 is SGHRS and CDR2 is YFSETQ in the germline V gene.

This clone has a handful of counts. The chain is built from TRBV4-2 and TRBJ1-5; no clear D gene. Trimming shortened V by 0 bases and J by 0 bases, and 12 bases separated the two germline ends. The CDR3 contains 17 residues. From germline, CDR1 is LGHNA and CDR2 YNFKEQ. CDR3 sequence reads: CASSQDSSLYSNQPQHF. The CDR3, as DNA: TGTGCCAGCAGCCAAGATTCGAGCCTGTATAGCAATCAGCCCCAGCATTTT.

This chain joins TRBV27 and TRBJ2-3; 14 bases fit TRBD2. Germline V CDR1 and CDR2: MNHEY, SMNVEV (reference sequence). The CDR3 length is 18 residues. V lost 5 bases, J lost 1 base, and 8 bases stayed unmatched. CDR3 bases: TGTGCCAGCAGTCCGGGACTAGCGGGAGCGTGGGGCACAGATACGCAGTATTTT. Protein: CASSPGLAGAWGTDTQYF.